The 9 T cell receptor beta chains listed next were all sequenced from one sample in a study of T cell repertoires in cytomegalovirus infection. TCRdb recomputed calls from the reads with MiXCR, one row per CDR3 protein. This sample yields hundreds of thousands of distinct CDR3 sequences, of which approximately 10% are seen a single time; more than 8.5% belongs to the top ten. Sequencing was done on a sample of PBMCs. These receptors all stem from a human donor in good health (CMV status not recorded). Some clones in this sample may be carry-over from other donors' samples.

The chain employs TRBV9 and TRBJ2-5, with TRBD2 matching 9 bases. Germline-derived CDR1 and CDR2 are SGDLS and YYNGEE. The CDR3 loop spans 14 amino acids. Losses at the gene ends were 4 bases for V and 3 bases for J; bases not matched to a gene: 4. Here the CDR3 DNA reads TGTGCCAGCAGCAACTTAGCGGGGGAAGAGACCCAGTACTTC. Its translation is CASSNLAGEETQYF.

This clonotype was counted at least ten times. The chain joins TRBV20-1 to TRBJ2-5; TRBD2 might be the D (5 bases). V lost 3 bases and J 3 bases, leaving 14 bases between the germline ends. Germline V gene sequence: CDR1 DFQATT, CDR2 SNEGSKA (reference sequence). This CDR3 region has 14 residues. CDR3 DNA sequence: TGCAGTGCTAGCCTTCGGGGTGTGGAAGAGACCCAGTACTTC. Its protein product is CSASLRGVEETQYF.

The chain employs TRBV7-9 and TRBJ2-5; the D is unclear. CDR1 SEHNR and CDR2 FQNEAQ come from the germline V gene (reference sequence). The CDR3 extends over 15 amino acids. Trimming cost V 0 bases and J 2 bases, with 10 bases left between them. CDR3 DNA: TGTGCCAGCAGCTTAGCCCCGGCTGGACAAGAGACCCAGTACTTC. Protein sequence: CASSLAPAGQETQYF. The full variable domain, its missing parts supplied by reference TRBV7-9 and TRBJ2-5, is DTGVSQNPRHKITKRGQNVTFRCDPISEHNRLYWYRQTLGQGPEFLTYFQNEAQLEKSRLLSDRFSAERPKGSFSTLEIQRTEQGDSAMYLCASSLAPAGQETQYFGPGTRLLVL.

This clonotype was recorded many times. CDR3 region: CASSPTGTSGYEQYF. For the CDR3, the DNA is TGTGCCAGCAGCCCGACCGGGACTAGCGGATACGAGCAGTACTTC. This chain links TRBV3-1 with TRBJ2-7; 11 nucleotides agree with TRBD2. V shed 4 bases and J 4 bases; nucleotides not matched to a gene: 6. CDR1 is LGHDT and CDR2 is YNNKEL in the germline V gene (reference sequence). The length of the CDR3 is 15 residues.

The sample holds many counts of this clonotype. The genes are TRBV4-1 and TRBJ1-2, with D unresolved. CDR3 length equals 15 residues. V dropped 0 bases and J dropped 4 bases, with 12 bases sitting between them. Germline V gene sequence: CDR1 MGHRA, CDR2 YSYEKL. The CDR3 DNA reads TGCGCCAGCAGCCAAGACGGTAACTGGGGCTATGGCTACACCTTC. Translation gives CASSQDGNWGYGYTF.

This clonotype occurred a few times. This chain uses TRBV12-3 or TRBV12-4 with TRBJ1-1; D perhaps matches TRBD1 (5 bases). V lost 6 bases and J 9 bases, leaving 17 bases between the germline ends. The CDR3 consists of 13 residues. The CDR3 bases are TGTGCCAGCAGCCCCCGACAGAGTCGAAAAGCTTTCTTT. It specifies CASSPRQSRKAFF.

This clonotype occurred many times. The J gene is TRBJ1-4, the V gene TRBV27, with D possibly matching TRBD1 (6 bases). The CDR3 is 13 residues long. V was shortened by 6 bases and J by 3 bases, with 8 bases between the two germline ends. CDR1 is MNHEY and CDR2 is SMNVEV in the germline V gene (reference sequence). Here the CDR3 DNA reads TGTGCCAGCAGCAGGGGAGCTAATGAAAAACTGTTTTTT. Translated, it gives CASSRGANEKLFF.

The V gene is TRBV6-5, the J gene TRBJ2-1; no reliable D call. This CDR3 region has 14 residues. The V and J ends lost 2 bases and 6 bases respectively, with 11 bases between them. Germline loops: CDR1 MNHEY, CDR2 SVGAGI. CDR3 in DNA: TGTGCCAGCAGTTACATGGAATCGGCCAATGAGCAGTTCTTC. Residues: CASSYMESANEQFF.

This clonotype was detected a few times. The CDR3 protein is CSATKQGLNIQYF. The CDR3, as DNA: TGCAGTGCTACCAAACAGGGATTAAACATTCAGTACTTC. The V and J genes are TRBV20-1 and TRBJ2-4; the D gene is possibly TRBD1 (6 bases). The CDR3 loop spans 13 amino acids. Germline V gene lookup returns CDR1 DFQATT and CDR2 SNEGSKA (reference sequence). The V end lost 4 bases, the J end lost 6 bases, and 13 bases lay between the germline ends.